One sample yielded the 12 T cell receptor beta chains listed below, sequenced in a study of graft-versus-host responses after intestinal transplantation. Their target antigens are unknown. Sequencing was performed with immunoSEQ multiplex PCR; in TCRdb, only in-frame clones are kept and a portion is missing. The sample carries about 90,000 clones, 88% recorded once. The sequencing here drew on unstimulated CD4+ T cells sorted from spleen or lymph node cells, taken before transplant. Receptor source: a human donor who was the organ donor for an intestinal transplant.

The chain uses TRBV10-2 and TRBJ1-2, with 8 nucleotides matching TRBD1. This CDR3 has 13 amino acids. Unmatched junction bases numbered 9, after V lost 7 bases and J lost 8 bases. Per germline, CDR1 WSHSY and CDR2 SAAADI. DNA for the CDR3: TGCGCCAGCATGATAACAGGGGGTTTCGGCTACACCTTC. This sequence encodes CASMITGGFGYTF.

The chain's CDR3 is CASSMTSGGDYEQYF. CDR3 sequence (DNA): TGTGCCAGCAGTATGACTAGCGGGGGGGACTACGAGCAGTACTTC. The chain employs TRBV6-1 and TRBJ2-7; 14 positions match TRBD2. Germline trimming cut 5 bases from V and 3 bases from J; bases unmatched to any gene: 3. The germline V gene has CDR1 MNHNS and CDR2 SASEGT. CDR3 length: 15 residues.

This sequence joins TRBV7-3 and TRBJ2-7; D gene ambiguous. The V end was cut by 1 base, the J end by 5 bases, with 9 bases between. The CDR3 spans 13 residues. Germline V gene lookup returns CDR1 SGHTA and CDR2 FQGTGA. CDR3 bases: TGTGCCAGCAGCTTAAGGAGAGGAGACGAGCAGTACTTC. Encoded protein: CASSLRRGDEQYF.

A few counts support this clone. V is TRBV6-1 and J is TRBJ1-2; tentatively, D is TRBD1 (6 bases). The germline CDR1 and CDR2 sequences are MNHNS and SASEGT. Trimming removed 7 bases from V and 2 bases from J, with 14 bases in between. This CDR3 spans 14 amino acids. The CDR3 nucleotides are TGTGCCAGCACAAGGGGGATAGGAAACTATGGCTACACCTTC. This sequence encodes CASTRGIGNYGYTF.

V gene TRBV6-1 combines with J gene TRBJ1-5; the D is unclear. This CDR3 is 15 amino acids long. Germline-derived CDR1 and CDR2 are MNHNS and SASEGT. Trimming shortened V by 3 bases and J by 4 bases, and 13 bases separated the two germline ends. CDR3 nucleotide sequence: TGTGCCAGCAGTGACATGAGAGGGTTTAATCAGCCCCAGCATTTT. Protein: CASSDMRGFNQPQHF.

The J gene is TRBJ1-5, the V gene TRBV7-2; D is ambiguous. Trimming stripped 1 base from V and 6 bases from J, with 7 bases between. Germline V gene data show CDR1 as SGHTA and CDR2 as FQGNSA. The CDR3 loop spans 13 amino acids. The CDR3 DNA reads as TGTGCCAGCAGCTTAGTGGCCGCTCAGCCCCAGCATTTT. Its protein is CASSLVAAQPQHF. Variable domain in full (rest from reference TRBV7-2 and TRBJ1-5): GAGVSQSPSNKVTEKGKDVELRCDPISGHTALYWYRQSLGQGLEFLIYFQGNSAPDKSGLPSDRFSAERTGGSVSTLTIQRTQQEDSAVYLCASSLVAAQPQHFGDGTRLSIL.

The V and J genes are TRBV14 and TRBJ2-1; 11 bases line up with TRBD2. The germline CDR1 and CDR2 sequences are SGHDN and FVKESK. The trim removed 5 bases at V and 1 base at J, leaving 4 bases unmatched. CDR3 length: 16 amino acids. In nucleotides, the CDR3 is TGTGCCAGCAGCACAACTAGCGGGGGATCCTACAATGAGCAGTTCTTC. It translates to CASSTTSGGSYNEQFF.

This clone was found once. This rearrangement joins TRBV9 to TRBJ2-1, with 8 bases aligning to TRBD2. V was pared by 0 bases and J by 2 bases, with 1 base of the junction left unmatched. The CDR3 extends over 15 amino acids. Germline V gene sequence: CDR1 SGDLS, CDR2 YYNGEE. The CDR3 protein is CASSVVAGPYNEQFF. CDR3 nucleotide sequence: TGTGCCAGCAGCGTAGTAGCGGGACCCTACAATGAGCAGTTCTTC.

The chain employs TRBV28 and TRBJ1-1; TRBD1 might be the D (6 bases). This CDR3 is built from 13 residues. The germline V and J ends were trimmed by 4 bases and 4 bases, with 10 bases remaining between them. Germline CDR1 is MDHEN and CDR2 is SYDVKM. CDR3: CASSYPGVTEAFF. CDR3 coding DNA: TGTGCCAGCAGTTATCCAGGGGTCACTGAAGCTTTCTTT.

The CDR3: CAWALGGWDEQYF. For the CDR3, the DNA is TGTGCCTGGGCCCTGGGGGGGTGGGACGAGCAGTACTTC. The V gene is TRBV30, the J gene TRBJ2-7, with TRBD2 matching over 7 bases. In germline, CDR1 is GTSNPN, CDR2 SVGIG (reference sequence). The ends lost 5 bases at V and 5 bases at J; junction bases unmatched: 9. The CDR3 spans 13 residues.

This clone was observed a single time. The chain is built from TRBV28 and TRBJ1-1, with 8 bases fitting TRBD1. This CDR3 comprises 18 residues. Trimming took 3 bases from V and 6 from J; bases not matched to a gene: 18. Germline CDR1 MDHEN, CDR2 SYDVKM. Here the CDR3 DNA reads TGTGCCAGCAGTTTTCCTAGAGCCAGGGGGCGCCCCCAACCTGAAGCTTTCTTT. It is translated as CASSFPRARGRPQPEAFF.

This clone was picked up one time. This sequence joins TRBV15 and TRBJ1-2; possible D gene TRBD1, 6 bases. The CDR3 loop spans 14 amino acids. Trimming pared 0 bases from V and 6 bases from J, leaving 11 bases between. Per the germline V gene, CDR1 is LNHNV and CDR2 is YYDKDF (reference sequence). The chain's CDR3 is CATSRDRGGDGYTF. The CDR3 DNA reads as TGTGCCACCAGCAGAGACAGGGGCGGCGATGGCTACACCTTC. The complete variable domain, with remaining parts taken from reference TRBV15 and TRBJ1-2, reads DAMVIQNPRYQVTQFGKPVTLSCSQTLNHNVMYWYQQKSSQAPKLLFHYYDKDFNNEADTPDNFQSRRPNTSFCFLDIRSPGLGDTAMYLCATSRDRGGDGYTFGSGTRLTVV.